Listed here are 27 T cell receptor beta chains from one sample, sequenced in a study of cytotoxic CD8 clonotypes in ibrutinib-treated CLL. TCRdb keeps only in-frame clones here, not all; method: immunoSEQ multiplex PCR. The table includes roughly 130,000 clones, less than 95% detected once. The material was PBMCs, obtained after 12 months of ibrutinib treatment. The receptors stem from a human donor with chronic lymphocytic leukemia.

The V and J genes are TRBV21-1 and TRBJ2-7; the table gives TRBD1 as D, unverified against the DNA. TRBV21-1 is described as a pseudogene. This CDR3 region has 17 residues. CDR3 amino acids: CASSKRQPGQGDHEQYF. For the CDR3, the DNA is TGTGCCAGCAGCAAACGTCAACCGGGACAGGGAGATCACGAGCAGTACTTC.

CDR3 nucleotides: TGTGCCAGCAGCCCCGGTGAATTCGAGCAGTACTTC. Its translation is CASSPGEFEQYF. The V call is TRBV27, the J call TRBJ2-7; D unresolved. Germline V gene lookup returns CDR1 MNHEY and CDR2 SMNVEV (reference sequence). The CDR3 covers 12 residues. Trimming cost V 6 bases and J 6 bases, with 12 bases left between them.

V gene TRBV2 combines with J gene TRBJ2-3; 9 bases line up with TRBD2. Unmatched junction bases numbered 9, after V lost 6 bases and J lost 2 bases. The V gene's germline CDR1 is SNHLY and CDR2 FYNNEI. The CDR3 has 16 residues. The CDR3: CASRELAGVPTDTQYF. The CDR3, as DNA: TGTGCCAGCAGGGAGTTAGCGGGAGTACCCACAGATACGCAGTATTTT.

The rearrangement links TRBV28 to TRBJ1-4; D gene uncertain. V gave up 7 bases and J gave up 6 bases, with 12 bases separating them. CDR1 is MDHEN, CDR2 SYDVKM, per germline. The CDR3 has 13 amino acids. CDR3 in DNA: TGTGCCAGCACCCATCAACTAGATGAAAAACTGTTTTTT. It is translated as CASTHQLDEKLFF.

V usage is TRBV7-3 and J usage is TRBJ2-2; 8 positions agree with TRBD1. The length of the CDR3 is 17 residues. V was pared by 2 bases and J by 3 bases, with 8 bases of the junction left unmatched. Germline V gene sequence: CDR1 SGHTA, CDR2 FQGTGA. The CDR3 here is CASSLGVGQVYTGELFF. CDR3 sequence (DNA): TGTGCCAGCAGCTTAGGGGTGGGACAGGTGTACACCGGGGAGCTGTTTTTT.

The J gene is TRBJ2-3, the V gene TRBV4-2; a possible D gene is TRBD2 (6 bases). Trimming cost V 1 base and J 5 bases, with 19 bases left between them. CDR1 and CDR2 (germline): LGHNA, YNFKEQ. This CDR3 has 17 amino acids. The CDR3 region has the DNA TGTGCCAGCAGCCAAGGAACCGCGGGGTCGGGTGTAGATACGCAGTATTTT. This sequence encodes CASSQGTAGSGVDTQYF.

The V and J genes are TRBV7-2 and TRBJ2-7, with a tentative D call TRBD2 (6 bases). V was shortened by 3 bases and J by 1 base, with 13 bases between the two germline ends. Per germline, CDR1 SGHTA and CDR2 FQGNSA. The CDR3 loop spans 15 amino acids. The CDR3 sequence: CASSFDWGTSYEQYF. Here the CDR3 DNA reads TGTGCCAGCAGCTTTGACTGGGGGACTTCCTACGAGCAGTACTTC.

The V call is TRBV6-5, the J call TRBJ1-5; TRBD1 agrees at 8 bases. V lost 0 bases to trimming and J lost 7 bases; unmatched junction nucleotides: 2. The CDR3 runs 14 residues. The germline CDR1 and CDR2 sequences are MNHEY and SVGAGI. The CDR3 loop reads CASSYSTGDQPQHF. CDR3 nucleotides: TGTGCCAGCAGTTACTCGACAGGGGACCAGCCCCAGCATTTT.

The chain employs TRBV7-9 and TRBJ2-7, with 8 bases identical to TRBD2. Germline CDR1 reads SEHNR; CDR2 reads FQNEAQ (reference sequence). V was pared by 1 base and J by 4 bases, with 6 bases of the junction left unmatched. The CDR3 runs to 15 residues. For the CDR3, the DNA is TGTGCCAGCAGCTTAGTACGGGAGGGCCTGTACGAGCAGTACTTC. It translates to CASSLVREGLYEQYF.

The chain couples TRBV19 to TRBJ2-5, with D tentatively TRBD1 (5 bases). The V end lost 5 bases, the J end lost 1 base, and 8 bases lay between the germline ends. Germline V lookup: CDR1 LNHDA, CDR2 SQIVND (reference sequence). CDR3 length: 13 amino acids. The CDR3 nucleotides read TGTGCCAGTAGTGGGCAGGGCCAAGAGACCCAGTACTTC. This sequence encodes CASSGQGQETQYF.

The J gene is TRBJ2-1, the V gene TRBV7-2; D call uncertain. CDR1 and CDR2 (germline): SGHTA, FQGNSA. This CDR3 has 14 residues. V was trimmed by 1 base and J by 8 bases, leaving 12 bases between them. CDR3 amino acids: CASSLVIESHEQFF. The CDR3 DNA sequence: TGTGCCAGCAGCTTAGTAATAGAGTCTCATGAGCAGTTCTTC.

The chain links TRBV2 to TRBJ1-5; D is ambiguous. CDR3 size: 13 residues. Looked up from germline, CDR1 is SNHLY and CDR2 is FYNNEI. Trimming removed 4 bases at V and 3 bases at J, with 7 bases between. The CDR3 DNA follows: TGTGCCAGCAGTGGTCTCCCCAATCAGCCCCAGCATTTT. Amino acid sequence: CASSGLPNQPQHF.

The chain employs TRBV19 and TRBJ2-7; D call uncertain. The CDR3 totals 13 residues. The germline V gene has CDR1 LNHDA and CDR2 SQIVND (reference sequence). V was shortened by 5 bases and J by 1 base, with 9 bases between the two germline ends. The chain's CDR3 is CASSETQSYEQYF. The DNA for the CDR3 is TGTGCCAGTAGTGAGACACAATCCTACGAGCAGTACTTC.

The CDR3 nucleotides are TGTGCCAGCATGGGCGCTAGCGGTTACAATGAGCAGTTCTTC. This encodes CASMGASGYNEQFF. This chain uses TRBV7-2 with TRBJ2-1; 7 bases line up with TRBD2. Trimming removed 7 bases from V and 4 bases from J; junction bases left unmatched: 7. The germline V gene encodes CDR1 SGHTA and CDR2 FQGNSA. The CDR3 totals 14 residues.

This chain links TRBV6-1 with TRBJ2-3; maybe TRBD1 (5 bases). Germline values: CDR1 MNHNS, CDR2 SASEGT. This CDR3 has 13 amino acids. V dropped 7 bases and J dropped 0 bases, with 8 bases sitting between them. In DNA, the CDR3 is TGTGCCAGCACCAGGGATAGCACAGATACGCAGTATTTT. Encoded protein: CASTRDSTDTQYF.

This chain connects TRBV4-2 to TRBJ2-7; D ambiguous. This CDR3 spans 12 amino acids. Between the trimmed V and J ends, which lost 0 bases and 5 bases, there was a span of 5 bases. The germline V gene encodes CDR1 LGHNA and CDR2 YNFKEQ. The CDR3 loop reads CASSQEMHEQYF. In DNA form, the CDR3 reads TGTGCCAGCAGCCAAGAAATGCACGAGCAGTACTTC.

The J gene is TRBJ2-2, the V gene TRBV5-1, with 11 bases matching TRBD1. Per the germline V gene, CDR1 is SGHRS and CDR2 is YFSETQ. Trimming at V came to 4 bases and at J to 6 bases, leaving 5 bases not matched to a gene. This CDR3 spans 15 amino acids. This CDR3 reads CASSGGQGAPGELFF. The CDR3 region has the DNA TGCGCCAGCAGCGGTGGACAGGGGGCGCCCGGGGAGCTGTTTTTT. The entire variable domain, with the rest obtained from reference TRBV5-1 and TRBJ2-2, is as follows: KAGVTQTPRYLIKTRGQQVTLSCSPISGHRSVSWYQQTPGQGLQFLFEYFSETQRNKGNFPGRFSGRQFSNSRSEMNVSTLELGDSALYLCASSGGQGAPGELFFGEGSRLTVL.

The chain has TRBV18 and TRBJ2-7; D is undetermined. Germline V CDR1 and CDR2: KGHSH, LQKENI. Trimming shortened V by 2 bases and J by 4 bases, and 15 bases separated the two germline ends. This CDR3 has 15 residues. CDR3 loop: CASSPSRWPSYEQYF. The CDR3, as DNA: TGTGCCAGCTCACCAAGTAGATGGCCTTCTTACGAGCAGTACTTC.

This sequence joins TRBV4-2 and TRBJ2-4; D possibly corresponds to TRBD1 (5 bases). Trimming left V 4 bases short and J 1 base short, with 17 bases between. The CDR3 consists of 17 residues. Per the germline V gene, CDR1 is LGHNA and CDR2 is YNFKEQ. The CDR3 coding sequence is TGTGCCAGCAGCCCACCCCAGGGTGGATGGGCCAAAAACATTCAGTACTTC. Amino acids: CASSPPQGGWAKNIQYF.

V is TRBV2 and J is TRBJ1-2; possibly TRBD1 for D (5 bases). The V gene lost 6 bases and the J gene lost 1 base, with 12 bases spanning the gap. Per the germline V gene, CDR1 is SNHLY and CDR2 is FYNNEI. The CDR3 has 14 amino acids. The CDR3 DNA reads as TGTGCCAGCAGGATCAGGGAGGGTAACTATGGCTACACCTTC. Translating it yields CASRIREGNYGYTF.

This clone came up once. The rearrangement links TRBV7-9 to TRBJ2-3; D not certain. With 4 bases removed from V and 1 base from J, the gap between germline ends came to 15 bases. Germline V lookup: CDR1 SEHNR, CDR2 FQNEAQ (reference sequence). The CDR3 covers 16 residues. CDR3 region: CASSSPWRSGTDTQYF. CDR3 nucleotide sequence: TGTGCCAGCAGCTCCCCTTGGAGATCCGGCACAGATACGCAGTATTTT.

V gene TRBV10-3 combines with J gene TRBJ1-1; D not certain. Trimming shortened V by 4 bases and J by 11 bases, and 14 bases separated the two germline ends. There are 12 residues in the CDR3. CDR1 ENHRY and CDR2 SYGVKD come from the germline V gene. The CDR3 is CAISGSGLGAFF. CDR3 nucleotides: TGTGCCATCAGTGGGTCGGGGTTAGGGGCTTTCTTT.

The chain carries TRBV5-6 and TRBJ2-2; D remains ambiguous. The CDR3 runs to 11 residues. V was clipped by 2 bases and J by 4 bases, with 0 bases between them. CDR1 is SGHDT, CDR2 YYEEEE, per germline. This CDR3 reads CASSFTGELFF. DNA of the CDR3: TGTGCCAGCAGCTTCACCGGGGAGCTGTTTTTT.

The rearrangement joins TRBV27 to TRBJ2-7, with 9 bases identical to TRBD2. Germline assignment: CDR1 MNHEY and CDR2 SMNVEV (reference sequence). The V and J ends lost 4 bases and 2 bases, in that order; junction bases with no gene match: 12. The CDR3 sequence is 17 residues long. In DNA form, the CDR3 reads TGTGCCAGCAGTTCTCTCGCGTTAGCGGGAGCACCCTACGAGCAGTACTTC. Its protein is CASSSLALAGAPYEQYF.

The rearrangement links TRBV10-3 to TRBJ2-1; TRBD2 aligns across 8 bases. CDR1 and CDR2 from the germline V gene are ENHRY and SYGVKD. This CDR3 has 15 residues. V trimming: 6 bases; J trimming: 4 bases; junction bases outside the gene matches: 8. The CDR3 coding sequence is TGTGCCATCAGCTATAGCGGGAAGGAGTACAATGAGCAGTTCTTC. Encoded protein: CAISYSGKEYNEQFF.

This clone was seen once. The CDR3 region has the DNA TGTGCCAGCAGCGACCGGGACACCGTGACCGGGGAGCTGTTTTTT. Translation gives CASSDRDTVTGELFF. The chain carries TRBV9 and TRBJ2-2, with TRBD1 as a possible D gene (6 bases). Trimming removed 3 bases from V and 5 bases from J, with 14 bases in between. This CDR3 has 15 amino acids. Germline V gene lookup returns CDR1 SGDLS and CDR2 YYNGEE.

The rearrangement links TRBV29-1 to TRBJ2-1; D remains ambiguous. Germline V gives CDR1 SQVTM, CDR2 ANQGSEA. The CDR3 loop spans 12 amino acids. V was shortened by 7 bases and J by 10 bases, with 17 bases between the two germline ends. The CDR3 sequence is CSAHSDPSEQFF. The CDR3 DNA follows: TGCAGCGCCCACTCGGACCCTTCGGAGCAGTTCTTC.